A single sample is the source of the 7 T cell receptor beta chains below, sequenced in a study of CD8 T cells in ankylosing spondylitis. TCRdb ran MiXCR on the 5' RACE reads and lists one entry per CDR3 protein. The profile shows 250,000 or so distinct CDR3 sequences, 24% of them singletons. Specimen: blood, either unsorted or a sorted T cell fraction (not recorded which). These receptor sequences come from a male donor with ankylosing spondylitis or in good health (not recorded which).

This clonotype was seen repeatedly, ten times or more. The rearrangement joins TRBV15 to TRBJ2-6; D remains unclear. V lost 0 bases and J 1 base, leaving 4 bases between the germline ends. The CDR3 covers 15 residues. Germline V gives CDR1 LNHNV, CDR2 YYDKDF (reference sequence). In DNA, the CDR3 is TGTGCCACCAGCAGAGATCCATCTGGGGCCAACGTCCTGACTTTC. Translation gives CATSRDPSGANVLTF.

This chain uses TRBV6-7 with TRBJ2-2; no firm D call. TRBV6-7 is an open reading frame, and its role is uncertain. This CDR3 has 14 residues. V was shortened by 4 bases and J by 4 bases, with 10 bases between the two germline ends. The CDR3 DNA follows: TGTGCCAGCAGTTGCACAGCCTTCACCGGGGAGCTGTTTTTT. Translation: CASSCTAFTGELFF.

This chain joins TRBV6-5 and TRBJ2-6, with a possible D match to TRBD1 (5 bases). V shed 2 bases and J shed 4 bases, with 12 bases lying between them. The CDR3 totals 16 residues. The germline gives CDR1 MNHEY, CDR2 SVGAGI. CDR3 bases: TGTGCCAGCAGTTACGCGGCTGGGGCCGGGGCCAACGTCCTGACTTTC. Translating it yields CASSYAAGAGANVLTF.

This clonotype was observed at least ten times. The rearrangement uses TRBV7-2 and TRBJ2-5; D possibly matches TRBD1 or TRBD2 (6 bases each). V lost 1 base and J lost 5, with 14 bases in between. In germline, CDR1 is SGHTA, CDR2 FQGNSA. The CDR3 is 15 amino acids. CDR3 DNA sequence: TGTGCCAGCAGCTTAGGTCCGGGGGCAGGGGAGACCCAGTACTTC. Translated, it gives CASSLGPGAGETQYF.

This chain connects TRBV9 to TRBJ1-6; 7 positions agree with TRBD1. Germline CDR1 reads SGDLS; CDR2 reads YYNGEE. The CDR3 runs 14 residues. With 4 bases clipped from V and 9 bases from J, the junction kept 7 bases outside the gene matches. The CDR3 DNA sequence: TGTGCCAGCAGCCAAGACAGGGAAGGTTCACCCCTCCACTTT. Protein product: CASSQDREGSPLHF.

This rearrangement joins TRBV6-5 to TRBJ1-1; TRBD1 is a possible D gene (5 bases). Per germline, CDR1 MNHEY and CDR2 SVGAGI. The V and J ends lost 4 bases and 3 bases respectively, with 21 bases between them. CDR3 length: 17 amino acids. The CDR3 sequence: CASSSSTGGVGHTEAFF. The CDR3 DNA sequence: TGTGCCAGCAGTTCGTCAACAGGAGGGGTTGGGCACACTGAAGCTTTCTTT.

This chain connects TRBV7-8 to TRBJ1-2; 8 nucleotides match TRBD1. The CDR3 extends over 15 amino acids. Germline-derived CDR1 and CDR2 are SGHVS and FQNEAQ. Trimming took 5 bases from V and 8 from J; bases not matched to a gene: 13. CDR3: CASSLRTGQDKGYTF. The CDR3 coding sequence is TGTGCCAGCAGCCTACGGACAGGGCAGGATAAAGGCTACACCTTC.